Presented here are 21 T cell receptor beta chains from one specimen sequenced in a study of Graves' ophthalmopathy and Graves' hyperthyroidism. Amplification targeted the TCR beta CDR3 regions, with RNA transcripts as the source material. The workflow started with a first-round RT-PCR run with HTBI primers and then moved on to a second-round multiplex PCR. Each CDR3 protein is one row after TCRdb ran MiXCR on the multiplex PCR reads. The profile shows 600,000 to 950,000 distinct CDR3 sequences, 40% of them singletons. The sequencing sample was made of peripheral blood. These receptor sequences come from an adult man with Graves' ophthalmopathy.

The rearrangement links TRBV25-1 to TRBJ1-5, with D perhaps matching TRBD1 (5 bases). V lost 1 base and J lost 7, with 14 bases in between. CDR1 and CDR2 from the germline V gene are MGHDK and SYGVNS. This CDR3 spans 15 amino acids. The chain's CDR3 is CASSEFRAGTQPQHF. The CDR3 DNA follows: TGTGCCAGCAGTGAATTCAGGGCAGGGACCCAGCCCCAGCATTTT.

The chain is built from TRBV7-9 and TRBJ2-3; 15 nucleotides align to TRBD2. The ends lost 4 bases at V and 6 bases at J; junction bases unmatched: 5. The CDR3 has 16 amino acids. In germline, CDR1 is SEHNR, CDR2 FQNEAQ (reference sequence). The CDR3, as DNA: TGTGCCAGCAGCTCATGGACTAGCGGGAGGGTGGATACGCAGTATTTT. Its translation: CASSSWTSGRVDTQYF. The complete variable domain, with remaining parts taken from reference TRBV7-9 and TRBJ2-3, reads DTGVSQNPRHKITKRGQNVTFRCDPISEHNRLYWYRQTLGQGPEFLTYFQNEAQLEKSRLLSDRFSAERPKGSFSTLEIQRTEQGDSAMYLCASSSWTSGRVDTQYFGPGTRLTVL.

This sequence joins TRBV20-1 and TRBJ2-6, with 10 bases lining up with TRBD1. Germline assignment: CDR1 DFQATT and CDR2 SNEGSKA (reference sequence). CDR3 size: 17 residues. Trimming cost V 0 bases and J 2 bases; bases outside gene matches: 4. In DNA form, the CDR3 reads TGCAGTGCTAGAGATGACAGGGGGCGGGCTGGGGCCAACGTCCTGACTTTC. Its translation: CSARDDRGRAGANVLTF.

V is TRBV7-2 and J is TRBJ1-6; D not resolved. The CDR3 contains 15 residues. Germline CDR1 SGHTA, CDR2 FQGNSA. The germline V and J ends were trimmed by 6 bases and 9 bases, with 18 bases remaining between them. CDR3 sequence reads: CASSYRLDGFSPLHF. The DNA of the CDR3 is TGTGCCAGCAGTTACCGGTTGGACGGATTTTCACCCCTCCACTTT.

The chain employs TRBV24-1 and TRBJ1-5, with 9 bases that match TRBD1. Germline trimming cut 6 bases from V and 6 bases from J; bases unmatched to any gene: 8. Per the germline V gene, CDR1 is KGHDR and CDR2 is SFDVKD. The CDR3 contains 15 residues. The CDR3 region has the DNA TGTGCCACCAGTTCCGGGACAGGGTTTAGTCAGCCCCAGCATTTT. Protein: CATSSGTGFSQPQHF.

This clonotype was seen repeatedly, ten times or more. V and J are TRBV15 and TRBJ1-5; TRBD1 might be the D (5 bases). Looked up from germline, CDR1 is LNHNV and CDR2 is YYDKDF (reference sequence). The CDR3 totals 16 residues. V was shortened by 1 base and J by 0 bases, with 10 bases between the two germline ends. The CDR3 spells CATSRARGDSNQPQHF. DNA of the CDR3: TGTGCCACCAGCAGAGCTAGGGGAGATAGCAATCAGCCCCAGCATTTT.

V and J are TRBV6-6 and TRBJ2-7; weak D call: TRBD1 (6 bases). Germline CDR1 reads MNHNY; CDR2 reads SVGAGI (reference sequence). The CDR3 sequence is 16 residues long. V lost 7 bases, J lost 1 base, and 20 bases lay in between. CDR3 DNA: TGTGCCAGCAATCGACCAGGGGCCACTGCTTCCTACGAGCAGTACTTC. Encoded protein: CASNRPGATASYEQYF.

This clonotype was seen a few times. The chain carries TRBV20-1 and TRBJ1-1; weak D call: TRBD1 (5 bases). Germline loops: CDR1 DFQATT, CDR2 SNEGSKA (reference sequence). Trimming removed 0 bases from V and 1 base from J, with 12 bases in between. The CDR3 is made up of 15 amino acids. In DNA, the CDR3 is TGCAGTGCTAGAGATCAAACGGACAAGAACACTGAAGCTTTCTTT. This sequence encodes CSARDQTDKNTEAFF.

A word on this clonotype: This is likely a read error, given that the CDR3 carries no conserved phenylalanine or tryptophan at its end. No DNA is shown, since the ends of the CDR3 on it are uncertain; the CDR3 is the one TCRdb lists. V and J are TRBV2 and TRBJ1-4; the D call of TRBD1 is as the table states it, not checked on the DNA. The CDR3 is 11 residues long, counting both termini. The germline V gene encodes CDR1 SNHLY and CDR2 FYNNEI. CDR3 sequence: CASSVGGGANY.

The V call is TRBV25-1, the J call TRBJ2-2; D unclear. Germline CDR1 is MGHDK and CDR2 is SYGVNS. V was cut by 4 bases and J by 7 bases, with 7 bases left in between. The CDR3 loop spans 12 amino acids. In DNA, the CDR3 is TGTGCCAGCAGTGTTATTGGCGGGGAGCTGTTTTTT. Its protein product is CASSVIGGELFF.

This clonotype was counted between two and nine times. Germline is not matched at one junction end, which may reflect a read error. The chain employs TRBV10-3 and TRBJ1-6; weak D call: TRBD1 (5 bases). This CDR3 has 15 residues. CDR1 and CDR2 (germline): ENHRY, SYGVKD. Here the CDR3 reads CASSLGGDAFSPLHF. Here the CDR3 DNA reads TGTGCCAGCAGTCTCGGAGGGGACGCATTTTCACCCCTCCACTTT.

The chain is built from TRBV7-9 and TRBJ2-7; the match to TRBD2 covers 9 bases. Germline V lookup: CDR1 SEHNR, CDR2 FQNEAQ (reference sequence). Trimming took 6 bases from V and 5 from J; bases not matched to a gene: 11. The length of the CDR3 is 15 residues. The CDR3 region is CASSFPQRGDHEQYF. CDR3 in DNA: TGTGCCAGCAGTTTCCCCCAGCGGGGGGACCACGAGCAGTACTTC.

The chain carries TRBV7-9 and TRBJ2-5, with D perhaps assigned TRBD1 or TRBD2 (5 bases each). The germline V gene has CDR1 SEHNR and CDR2 FQNEAQ (reference sequence). The CDR3 extends over 13 amino acids. Between the trimmed V and J ends, which lost 5 bases and 8 bases, there was a span of 15 bases. The CDR3 spells CASSHGTPITQYF. CDR3 nucleotide sequence: TGTGCCAGCAGCCATGGGACCCCTATTACCCAGTACTTC.

The chain uses TRBV6-6 and TRBJ2-7, with 8 bases aligning to TRBD2. The germline V gene encodes CDR1 MNHNY and CDR2 SVGAGI (reference sequence). After removal of 2 bases from V and 3 bases from J, the junction contained 6 bases not matched to a gene. CDR3 length equals 15 residues. The CDR3 nucleotides are TGTGCCAGCAGTTACGGGGCCGGGAGGGTCTACGAGCAGTACTTC. Its protein product is CASSYGAGRVYEQYF.

J is TRBJ2-5 and V is TRBV5-6, with TRBD2 identical over 7 bases. Germline trimming cut 4 bases from V and 0 bases from J; bases unmatched to any gene: 12. Germline CDR1 SGHDT, CDR2 YYEEEE. The CDR3 sequence is 17 residues long. CDR3 loop: CASSPWRGKEYQETQYF. CDR3 DNA: TGTGCCAGCAGCCCCTGGCGGGGGAAGGAGTACCAAGAGACCCAGTACTTC.

This clonotype was seen many times. This rearrangement joins TRBV2 to TRBJ1-5; no reliable D call. The V gene's germline CDR1 is SNHLY and CDR2 FYNNEI. The CDR3 loop spans 14 amino acids. The ends were cut back, 7 bases at V and 0 bases at J, with 10 bases in the middle. The CDR3 loop reads CASNSRNSNQPQHF. The CDR3 DNA sequence: TGTGCCAGCAATTCCAGGAATAGCAATCAGCCCCAGCATTTT. The whole variable domain, filled in from reference TRBV2 and TRBJ1-5, reads EPEVTQTPSHQVTQMGQEVILRCVPISNHLYFYWYRQILGQKVEFLVSFYNNEISEKSEIFDDQFSVERPDGSNFTLKIRSTKLEDSAMYFCASNSRNSNQPQHFGDGTRLSIL.

This clonotype was observed many times. This chain uses TRBV29-1 with TRBJ1-1; D remains unclear. CDR3 length: 13 amino acids. V lost 3 bases and J lost 0, with 8 bases in between. Germline V CDR1 and CDR2: SQVTM, ANQGSEA. This CDR3 reads CSVELGMNTEAFF. The CDR3 DNA reads as TGCAGCGTTGAGCTGGGTATGAACACTGAAGCTTTCTTT.

This clonotype has more than one count but fewer than ten. The rearrangement uses TRBV7-8 and TRBJ2-7; D may match TRBD1 or TRBD2 (5 bases each). This CDR3 region has 15 residues. The V end lost 4 bases, the J end lost 2 bases, and 15 bases lay between the germline ends. CDR1 is SGHVS and CDR2 is FQNEAQ in the germline V gene. For the CDR3, the DNA is TGTGCCAGCAGCTCCTCCGGGGCAGGCACCTACGAGCAGTACTTC. Translation: CASSSSGAGTYEQYF. The full variable domain, rest sourced from reference TRBV7-8 and TRBJ2-7, is GAGVSQSPRYKVAKRGQDVALRCDPISGHVSLFWYQQALGQGPEFLTYFQNEAQLDKSGLPSDRFFAERPEGSVSTLKIQRTQQEDSAVYLCASSSSGAGTYEQYFGPGTRLTVT.

The V call is TRBV5-8, the J call TRBJ2-5; 9 bases match TRBD2. Germline assignment: CDR1 SGHTS and CDR2 YDEGEE. With 7 bases clipped from V and 11 bases from J, the junction kept 15 bases outside the gene matches. The CDR3 contains 14 residues. The CDR3 DNA sequence: TGTGCCAGCGGCCAAGGGCGGGAGGGAGTGGAGCAGTACTTC. Translation: CASGQGREGVEQYF.

This clonotype has ten or more counts. The V call is TRBV19, the J call TRBJ2-6; D may be TRBD1 or TRBD2 (5 bases each). This CDR3 spans 17 amino acids. Trimming shortened V by 4 bases and J by 2 bases, and 15 bases separated the two germline ends. Germline V gene sequence: CDR1 LNHDA, CDR2 SQIVND (reference sequence). The CDR3 reads CASSTTGTVAGANVLTF. The CDR3 coding sequence is TGTGCCAGTAGTACGACCGGGACGGTCGCTGGGGCCAACGTCCTGACTTTC.

In this sample, this clonotype turned up a few times. The genes are TRBV7-9 and TRBJ2-5, with 13 bases that match TRBD2. CDR3 length: 16 amino acids. J was trimmed by 1 base and V by 5 bases; bases with no gene match: 4. CDR1 and CDR2 (germline): SEHNR, FQNEAQ (reference sequence). In DNA, the CDR3 is TGTGCCAGCAGCCAACTAGCGGGGGGGCCCCAAGAGACCCAGTACTTC. This translates into CASSQLAGGPQETQYF.